The rows below give T cell receptor beta chains drawn from one sample of a study of cytomegalovirus exposure and HLA in healthy donors. Assay: immunoSEQ multiplex PCR; the TCRdb copy retains only in-frame clones and omits some. The table records 150,000 or so clones, more than 70% of them present only once. The specimen was PBMCs. These receptors were obtained from a human donor in good health. CDR3s include the opening cysteine and the closing phenylalanine or tryptophan. The order of the fields is V gene, J gene, CDR3 protein.

TRBV19	TRBJ2-2	CASSTKDRVYRELFF
TRBV5-1	TRBJ2-4	CASSEEIAKNIQYF
TRBV19	TRBJ1-1	CASSSRYTEAFF
TRBV28	TRBJ1-1	CASGPVNTEAFF
TRBV6-5	TRBJ2-2	CASSYYGTGGELFF
TRBV2	TRBJ1-3	CASSQGQPGNTIYF
TRBV13	TRBJ1-2	CASSQTGAFYGYTF
TRBV9	TRBJ2-6	CASSETSGGHSGANVLTF
TRBV5-1	TRBJ2-3	CASSLGDRGHTDTQYF
TRBV4-1	TRBJ1-3	CASSLRGGNTIYF
TRBV18	TRBJ2-1	CASSTGTGTYNEQFF